One sample yielded the 30 T cell receptor beta chains listed below, sequenced in a study of blood T cells in healthy people across ages. A second PCR of 7 to 11 cycles used a sample-barcoded 5' primer and a J-beta primer mix. A single record per CDR3 protein comes from TCRdb applying MiXCR to the 5' RACE reads. Of hundreds of thousands of distinct CDR3 sequences listed, 45% to 50% are singletons. Sequencing used blood. Receptors originate from a young man in good health.

This chain connects TRBV18 to TRBJ2-1; unclear D gene. CDR3 length: 15 residues. The germline CDR1 and CDR2 sequences are KGHSH and LQKENI. With 4 bases removed from V and 8 bases from J, the gap between germline ends came to 18 bases. The CDR3 DNA reads as TGTGCCAGCTCACGGCCTGCCGGGTACGAGGATGAGCAGTTCTTC. It encodes CASSRPAGYEDEQFF.

Comment on this clonotype: This may stem from a read error, because a much larger clone lies one nucleotide away. This chain links TRBV12-3 or TRBV12-4 with TRBJ1-2; D is uncertain. The CDR3 spans 13 residues. V lost 3 bases and J lost 2, with 7 bases in between. The CDR3 loop is CASSFQENYGYTF. CDR3 coding DNA: TGTGCCAGCAGTTTTCAGGAGAACTATGGCTACACCTTC.

V and J are TRBV20-1 and TRBJ2-7; possibly TRBD1 for D (5 bases). Germline lookup yields CDR1 DFQATT and CDR2 SNEGSKA (reference sequence). The CDR3 has 11 amino acids. V was shortened by 5 bases and J by 3 bases, with 8 bases between the two germline ends. This chain's CDR3 is CSAHQGYEQYF. CDR3 nucleotide sequence: TGCAGTGCTCACCAGGGCTACGAGCAGTACTTC.

The chain recombines TRBV6-4 with TRBJ1-5; tentative D call: TRBD1 (5 bases). The CDR3 is made up of 13 amino acids. V lost 2 bases and J lost 7, with 9 bases in between. The germline CDR1 and CDR2 sequences are MRHNA and SNTAGT. CDR3 nucleotides: TGTGCCAGCAGTGACGGGGGGGAGCAGCCCCAGCATTTT. Encoded protein: CASSDGGEQPQHF.

The chain joins TRBV30 to TRBJ2-5; D is ambiguous. The DNA end is a closer match to TRBJ2-7, so the J assignment may be wrong. The germline CDR1 and CDR2 sequences are GTSNPN and SVGIG (reference sequence). This CDR3 contains 12 residues. This chain's CDR3 is CAWSQTFYEQYF. In nucleotides, the CDR3 is TGTGCCTGGAGTCAAACTTTCTACGAGCAGTACTTC.

The V call is TRBV12-3 or TRBV12-4, the J call TRBJ1-1; a possible D gene is TRBD1 (5 bases). This CDR3 has 16 amino acids. Trimming took 8 bases from V and 0 from J, leaving 19 bases between them. CDR3 in DNA: TGTGCCAGCGCCCCGGGAAGGGGCGCCATGAACACTGAAGCTTTCTTT. It specifies CASAPGRGAMNTEAFF.

Points on this clonotype: Germline is not matched at one junction end, which may reflect a read error. The chain links TRBV28 to TRBJ2-6; a possible D gene is TRBD1 (5 bases). CDR3 length equals 15 residues. The V gene's germline CDR1 is MDHEN and CDR2 SYDVKM. The CDR3 protein is CASSFYFSGASVLTF. The CDR3, as DNA: TGTGCCAGCAGTTTTTATTTCTCTGGGGCCAGCGTCCTGACTTTC.

Within the sample, this clonotype is medium-sized (0.01 to 0.1%). One end of the junction varies from germline; a read error may be responsible. The V call is TRBV5-1, the J call TRBJ2-7; D is ambiguous. In germline, CDR1 is SGHRS, CDR2 YFSETQ. This CDR3 comprises 11 residues. The CDR3 reads CASSLAYEQYF. In nucleotides, the CDR3 is TGTGCCAGCAGCTTAGCCTACGAGCAGTACTTC.

The chain has TRBV29-1 and TRBJ2-5; D is perhaps TRBD1 (6 bases). V gave up 7 bases and J gave up 0 bases, with 9 bases separating them. The CDR3 extends over 12 amino acids. Looked up from germline, CDR1 is SQVTM and CDR2 is ANQGSEA. The CDR3 bases are TGCAGCGCTGACAGGTACCAAGAGACCCAGTACTTC. Its translation: CSADRYQETQYF.

The chain joins TRBV6-2 or TRBV6-3 to TRBJ1-2; D is possibly TRBD1 (5 bases). From germline, CDR1 is MNHEY and CDR2 SVGEGT. The CDR3 length is 13 residues. V lost 6 bases to trimming and J lost 4 bases, with 12 bases between them. DNA of the CDR3: TGTGCCAGCAGCCCCGGGACCAGCTATGGCTACACCTTC. It codes for CASSPGTSYGYTF.

This clonotype was observed a handful of times. The rearrangement joins TRBV24-1 to TRBJ2-5; no definite D call. The CDR3 sequence is 15 residues long. Trimming removed 0 bases from V and 2 bases from J, with 9 bases in between. Germline V CDR1 and CDR2: KGHDR, SFDVKD. The CDR3 nucleotides read TGTGCCACCAGTGATTTGCAAACGGATCAAGAGACCCAGTACTTC. It encodes CATSDLQTDQETQYF.

This chain joins TRBV24-1 and TRBJ2-2, with D unresolved. Trimming shortened V by 5 bases and J by 2 bases, and 5 bases separated the two germline ends. CDR1 and CDR2 from the germline V gene are KGHDR and SFDVKD. CDR3 length: 13 residues. The CDR3 DNA is TGTGCCACCAGTGGGGGAAACACCGGGGAGCTGTTTTTT. This sequence encodes CATSGGNTGELFF.

This clonotype was seen only once. It may be a read error: a sequence one base away is much more abundant. This rearrangement joins TRBV29-1 to TRBJ2-5; D is unclear. The CDR3 covers 16 residues. V dropped 7 bases and J dropped 1 base, with 22 bases sitting between them. Germline assignment: CDR1 SQVTM and CDR2 ANQGSEA. CDR3 loop: CSAEGYHYDVQETQYF. The CDR3, as DNA: TGCAGCGCGGAAGGGTACCACTATGACGTCCAAGAGACCCAGTACTTC.

The V and J genes are TRBV4-1 and TRBJ2-7; D gene uncertain. The CDR3 has 15 amino acids. Germline CDR1 is MGHRA and CDR2 is YSYEKL. V shed 1 base and J shed 2 bases, with 12 bases lying between them. CDR3 bases: TGCGCCAGCAGCCAAGGAAAAGGGCAAACCTACGAGCAGTACTTC. Translation: CASSQGKGQTYEQYF.

This clonotype appeared a few times. The chain recombines TRBV29-1 with TRBJ1-5; 7 positions agree with TRBD1. This CDR3 contains 18 residues. Germline V gives CDR1 SQVTM, CDR2 ANQGSEA. Trimming at V came to 7 bases and at J to 0 bases, leaving 18 bases not matched to a gene. For the CDR3, the DNA is TGCAGCGCTCGAGGGGGACAGCGAAGGACAAATAGCAATCAGCCCCAGCATTTT. This sequence encodes CSARGGQRRTNSNQPQHF.

The chain combines TRBV7-2 with TRBJ2-4; TRBD1 aligns across 7 bases. The closer fit of TRBJ2-7 to the DNA end suggests the J call may be wrong. CDR3 size: 15 residues. Germline-derived CDR1 and CDR2 are SGHTA and FQGNSA. The CDR3 sequence: CASSAIPGGRYEQYF. CDR3 nucleotides: TGTGCCAGCAGCGCGATTCCAGGGGGTCGCTACGAGCAGTACTTC.

In this sample, this clonotype turned up once. CDR3 protein: CATSQRGQPQHF. As DNA, the CDR3 is TGTGCCACCAGCCAGAGGGGGCAGCCCCAGCATTTT. V and J are TRBV15 and TRBJ1-5; D might be TRBD1 (6 bases). Trimming pared 5 bases from V and 7 bases from J, leaving 9 bases between. The CDR3 is made up of 12 amino acids. CDR1 LNHNV and CDR2 YYDKDF come from the germline V gene (reference sequence).

The chain couples TRBV12-3 or TRBV12-4 to TRBJ2-7; the D is unclear. V gave up 6 bases and J gave up 0 bases, with 12 bases separating them. The CDR3 has 14 residues. This chain's CDR3 is CASSVLDISYEQYF. The CDR3 nucleotides read TGTGCCAGCAGCGTTCTAGACATCTCCTACGAGCAGTACTTC.

This clonotype came up many times. The chain's CDR3 is CASSFSAQGNSPLHF. The CDR3 nucleotides read TGTGCCAGCAGCTTTAGTGCACAGGGTAATTCACCCCTCCACTTT. The V gene is TRBV7-8, the J gene TRBJ1-6; the D gene is possibly TRBD1 (6 bases). This CDR3 comprises 15 residues. Germline-derived CDR1 and CDR2 are SGHVS and FQNEAQ. Trimming removed 3 bases at V and 6 bases at J, with 12 bases between.

The V gene is TRBV28, the J gene TRBJ1-5, with 11 nucleotides matching TRBD1. Germline lookup yields CDR1 MDHEN and CDR2 SYDVKM. This CDR3 is built from 14 residues. V shed 6 bases and J 6 bases; nucleotides not matched to a gene: 4. The CDR3 loop reads CASRRDRGVQPQHF. CDR3 coding DNA: TGTGCCAGCAGGCGGGACAGGGGGGTTCAGCCCCAGCATTTT.

This clonotype has more than one count but fewer than ten. The V gene is TRBV27, the J gene TRBJ2-7; TRBD2 is a possible D gene (6 bases). This CDR3 is 14 amino acids long. CDR1 and CDR2 (germline): MNHEY, SMNVEV (reference sequence). Trimming shortened V by 5 bases and J by 3 bases, and 14 bases separated the two germline ends. The CDR3 sequence is CASSLGGTDYEQYF. The CDR3 DNA follows: TGTGCCAGCAGTCTCGGAGGGACGGACTACGAGCAGTACTTC.

The rearrangement links TRBV4-1 to TRBJ1-2, with D possibly TRBD1 on 6 matching bases. The germline V gene encodes CDR1 MGHRA and CDR2 YSYEKL. The CDR3 spans 16 residues. The V and J ends lost 4 bases and 3 bases respectively, with 18 bases between them. CDR3: CASSRMGGRGDYGYTF. For the CDR3, the DNA is TGCGCCAGCAGCCGGATGGGGGGCCGAGGGGACTATGGCTACACCTTC.

The chain couples TRBV28 to TRBJ2-4, with TRBD1 matching over 9 bases. TRBJ2-7 explains the end of the DNA better; the J call may be wrong. The CDR3 is 16 residues long. Per the germline V gene, CDR1 is MDHEN and CDR2 is SYDVKM. CDR3 sequence (DNA): TGTGCCAGTCTAACAACGGGGACAGGGCTACGCTACGAGCAGTACTTC. Its protein product is CASLTTGTGLRYEQYF.

The gene calls are TRBV3-1 and TRBJ1-2; 12 nucleotides agree with TRBD1. Per the germline V gene, CDR1 is LGHDT and CDR2 is YNNKEL (reference sequence). This CDR3 spans 14 amino acids. Unmatched junction bases numbered 2, after V lost 3 bases and J lost 6 bases. The CDR3 DNA sequence: TGTGCCAGCAGCCAGGGACAGGGGGCGGATGGCTACACCTTC. Protein: CASSQGQGADGYTF.

This clonotype turned up a few times. This chain uses TRBV20-1 with TRBJ1-1; a weak D match, TRBD1 (5 bases). Between the trimmed V and J ends, which lost 5 bases and 11 bases, there was a span of 18 bases. The CDR3 has 12 residues. CDR1 and CDR2 (germline): DFQATT, SNEGSKA (reference sequence). The CDR3 loop is CSAPSPRGSAFF. CDR3 nucleotides: TGCAGTGCTCCCTCTCCCCGGGGGTCCGCTTTCTTT.

The chain employs TRBV29-1 and TRBJ2-2; D perhaps matches TRBD2 (6 bases). V lost 8 bases to trimming and J lost 4 bases, with 20 bases between them. The V gene's germline CDR1 is SQVTM and CDR2 ANQGSEA. CDR3 length: 15 residues. The CDR3 DNA sequence: TGCAGCCCGGGAAGGGAGGCGGGTCCCACCGGGGAGCTGTTTTTT. Translated, it gives CSPGREAGPTGELFF.

This clonotype was recorded a few times. The chain uses TRBV9 and TRBJ2-7; D call uncertain. The ends were cut back, 0 bases at V and 2 bases at J, with 9 bases in the middle. CDR3 length equals 14 residues. CDR1 and CDR2 (germline): SGDLS, YYNGEE. The chain's CDR3 is CASSVGVSTYEQYF. The CDR3 DNA is TGTGCCAGCAGCGTAGGAGTAAGCACCTACGAGCAGTACTTC.

This rearrangement joins TRBV27 to TRBJ2-7; D uncertain. The CDR3 loop spans 14 amino acids. Germline V gene sequence: CDR1 MNHEY, CDR2 SMNVEV (reference sequence). Between the trimmed V and J ends, which lost 5 bases and 3 bases, there was a span of 14 bases. CDR3 in amino acids: CASSQWDALYEQYF. CDR3 nucleotides: TGTGCCAGCAGTCAATGGGATGCCCTCTACGAGCAGTACTTC.

The rearrangement joins TRBV27 to TRBJ2-7, with D perhaps matching TRBD1 (6 bases). V was shortened by 5 bases and J by 7 bases, with 18 bases between the two germline ends. CDR1 and CDR2 (germline): MNHEY, SMNVEV (reference sequence). The CDR3 has 14 amino acids. CDR3 sequence: CASSADSFSGEQYF. The CDR3 bases are TGTGCCAGCAGTGCGGACAGTTTTTCGGGGGAGCAGTACTTC.

There are a few counts of this clonotype. The chain recombines TRBV20-1 with TRBJ2-3, with TRBD2 matching over 10 bases. Trimming took 0 bases from V and 2 from J; bases not matched to a gene: 5. The germline V gene encodes CDR1 DFQATT and CDR2 SNEGSKA (reference sequence). There are 16 residues in the CDR3. Here the CDR3 reads CSARDTLAGATDTQYF. The CDR3 nucleotides read TGCAGTGCTAGAGATACCCTAGCGGGAGCCACAGATACGCAGTATTTT.